The clone carrying this T cell receptor beta chain was picked up a small number of times. The data were obtained in a study of blood T cell repertoires in COVID-19. Trimming pared 4 bases from V and 6 bases from J, leaving 19 bases between. Germline CDR1 is SGHTA and CDR2 is FQGNSA. CDR3 length: 16 amino acids. This table comes from immunoSEQ multiplex PCR, and its TCRdb copy is limited to in-frame clones, with some not included. The table includes about 250,000 clones, around 82% detected once. This chain links TRBV7-2 with TRBJ2-4, with D perhaps matching TRBD2 (6 bases). Sequenced input: peripheral blood. This TCR was recovered from a person between 70 and 80 years old with COVID-19, enrolled during active disease. The CDR3 region has the DNA TGTGCCAGCAGCTCCAGCGGGCCTAGGGCCTTAAACATTCAGTACTTC. It specifies CASSSSGPRALNIQYF.